The 26 T cell receptor beta chains below all came from one sample that was sequenced in a study of blood T cell repertoires in COVID-19. Data came from immunoSEQ multiplex PCR; TCRdb stores just in-frame clones and leaves some out. The sample includes about 94,000 clones, 80% of them seen just once. What was sequenced was peripheral blood. These receptor sequences come from a human donor in a cohort sampled during active COVID-19.

In its sample, this clone was seen once. The V gene is TRBV28, the J gene TRBJ1-1, with 7 bases aligning to TRBD1. The CDR3 spans 13 residues. J gave up 4 bases and V 2 bases, and 1 base lay outside the gene matches. Germline V gene lookup returns CDR1 MDHEN and CDR2 SYDVKM. CDR3 bases: TGTGCCAGCAGTTTACAGGGGGGCACTGAAGCTTTCTTT. Residues: CASSLQGGTEAFF.

CDR3 in DNA: TGTGCCAGCAGATACAGGGGTCAAGAGACCCAGTACTTC. This sequence encodes CASRYRGQETQYF. The chain couples TRBV27 to TRBJ2-5, with 7 bases that match TRBD1. V lost 6 bases, J lost 2 bases, and 3 bases stayed unmatched. The CDR3 runs to 13 residues. Germline V gene data show CDR1 as MNHEY and CDR2 as SMNVEV (reference sequence).

The CDR3 loop is CSASPTTKYEQYF. CDR3 nucleotides: TGCAGTGCTAGTCCGACTACCAAATACGAGCAGTACTTC. The chain links TRBV20-1 to TRBJ2-7; the D gene is possibly TRBD2 (5 bases). The CDR3 runs 13 residues. The V gene's germline CDR1 is DFQATT and CDR2 SNEGSKA (reference sequence). V shed 3 bases and J shed 4 bases, with 13 bases lying between them.

The sample holds one count of this clone. This chain joins TRBV27 and TRBJ2-3, with 9 bases lining up with TRBD2. This CDR3 comprises 15 residues. Germline V lookup: CDR1 MNHEY, CDR2 SMNVEV (reference sequence). The chain's CDR3 is CAAVYGTSCSDTQYF. Here the CDR3 DNA reads TGTGCAGCAGTTTACGGGACTAGCTGTTCGGATACGCAGTATTTT.

The sample holds one count of this clone. The chain is built from TRBV11-2 and TRBJ2-7; D is perhaps TRBD2 (5 bases). There are 13 residues in the CDR3. With 5 bases removed from V and 3 bases from J, the gap between germline ends came to 11 bases. Looked up from germline, CDR1 is SGHAT and CDR2 is FQNNGV. CDR3: CASSLPLVYEQYF. The DNA for the CDR3 is TGTGCCAGCAGCCTCCCACTAGTCTACGAGCAGTACTTC.

V gene TRBV28 combines with J gene TRBJ2-2; D is undetermined. The V and J ends lost 5 bases and 4 bases respectively, with 11 bases between them. The CDR3 consists of 14 residues. Germline V CDR1 and CDR2: MDHEN, SYDVKM. Here the CDR3 DNA reads TGTGCCAGCAGTAGTTCGAGTTTCACCGGGGAGCTGTTTTTT. Protein product: CASSSSSFTGELFF.

V usage is TRBV27 and J usage is TRBJ2-7, with 7 bases that match TRBD2. CDR3 length equals 15 residues. V gave up 5 bases and J gave up 0 bases; unmatched junction bases: 7. Germline CDR1 and CDR2: MNHEY and SMNVEV (reference sequence). The CDR3 DNA reads TGTGCCAGCAGTCCCATAGCGGGCGGCTCCTACGAGCAGTACTTC. Its translation: CASSPIAGGSYEQYF.

The chain combines TRBV7-3 with TRBJ2-7; TRBD1 matches 10 bases. The germline CDR1 and CDR2 sequences are SGHTA and FQGTGA. This CDR3 contains 14 residues. V trimming: 5 bases; J trimming: 2 bases; junction bases outside the gene matches: 3. CDR3: CASSIGQGAYEQYF. CDR3 sequence (DNA): TGTGCCAGCAGCATAGGACAGGGGGCCTACGAGCAGTACTTC.

This clone was recorded only once. The J gene is TRBJ2-2, the V gene TRBV27, with 7 bases aligning to TRBD2. V shed 4 bases, J shed 5 bases, and the junction held 7 bases outside the gene matches. The V gene's germline CDR1 is MNHEY and CDR2 SMNVEV (reference sequence). CDR3 length: 15 amino acids. The DNA for the CDR3 is TGTGCCAGCAGTTGGGGGAGGGCCCGGACCGGGGAGCTGTTTTTT. Translated, it gives CASSWGRARTGELFF.

The chain combines TRBV6-5 with TRBJ2-5; D gene unclear. Germline V lookup: CDR1 MNHEY, CDR2 SVGAGI. Trimming pared 7 bases from V and 5 bases from J, leaving 8 bases between. CDR3 length: 11 residues. The CDR3 is CASTNEETQYF. The CDR3 DNA reads TGTGCCAGCACTAACGAGGAGACCCAGTACTTC.

This clone came up a few times. The chain recombines TRBV7-9 with TRBJ1-1; D remains ambiguous. This CDR3 has 12 amino acids. Germline V gene data show CDR1 as SEHNR and CDR2 as FQNEAQ (reference sequence). Between the trimmed V and J ends, which lost 6 bases and 3 bases, there was a span of 8 bases. The CDR3 spells CASSAVYTEAFF. The CDR3 DNA reads TGTGCCAGCAGTGCAGTTTACACTGAAGCTTTCTTT.

This rearrangement joins TRBV28 to TRBJ1-1; D uncertain. Germline V gives CDR1 MDHEN, CDR2 SYDVKM. The CDR3 covers 14 residues. V was trimmed by 5 bases and J by 4 bases, leaving 14 bases between them. The CDR3 region is CASSKMDSGTEAFF. The CDR3, as DNA: TGTGCCAGCAGTAAAATGGACTCGGGCACTGAAGCTTTCTTT.

V usage is TRBV11-2 and J usage is TRBJ2-5; 10 bases are a match to TRBD2. The CDR3 runs to 17 residues. The V gene's germline CDR1 is SGHAT and CDR2 FQNNGV. With V trimmed by 1 base and J by 1 base, 6 bases remained unmatched. This chain's CDR3 is CASSLAASGSGQETQYF. The CDR3 DNA sequence: TGTGCCAGCAGCTTAGCGGCTAGCGGGAGCGGCCAAGAGACCCAGTACTTC.

This sequence joins TRBV29-1 and TRBJ2-1, with 8 bases aligning to TRBD1. Germline CDR1 is SQVTM and CDR2 is ANQGSEA. This CDR3 contains 11 residues. Germline trimming cut 7 bases from V and 9 bases from J; bases unmatched to any gene: 5. CDR3 in DNA: TGCAGCGCCGCCAGGGGGCTTGAGCAGTTCTTC. Residues: CSAARGLEQFF.

V and J are TRBV28 and TRBJ2-7; D unresolved. This CDR3 is 15 amino acids long. Between the trimmed V and J ends, which lost 3 bases and 6 bases, there was a span of 18 bases. The germline CDR1 and CDR2 sequences are MDHEN and SYDVKM. CDR3 nucleotide sequence: TGTGCCAGCAGTTTGCTTGCTCGTAGATCCCTCGAGCAGTACTTC. This translates into CASSLLARRSLEQYF.

V usage is TRBV18 and J usage is TRBJ2-6, with D tentatively TRBD2 (7 bases). The germline V and J ends were trimmed by 7 bases and 0 bases, with 10 bases remaining between them. The germline gives CDR1 KGHSH, CDR2 LQKENI. CDR3 length: 15 amino acids. CDR3 DNA: TGTGCCAGCTTGGGAGGGGGCTCTGGGGCCAACGTCCTGACTTTC. Protein: CASLGGGSGANVLTF.

This chain connects TRBV6-6 to TRBJ1-2; 7 nucleotides align to TRBD1. This CDR3 is built from 13 residues. Looked up from germline, CDR1 is MNHNY and CDR2 is SVGAGI (reference sequence). The junction had 5 bases not matched to a gene; V was cut back by 2 bases and J by 8 bases. CDR3 nucleotide sequence: TGTGCCAGCAGTTACGGACAGGCGGGGGGCTACACCTTC. Amino acid sequence: CASSYGQAGGYTF.

The CDR3 DNA follows: TGTGCCAGCAGTTCTCGGGACAGCCCTAATGAAAAACTGTTTTTT. As protein: CASSSRDSPNEKLFF. The chain is built from TRBV27 and TRBJ1-4, with 7 nucleotides matching TRBD1. CDR1 and CDR2 from the germline V gene are MNHEY and SMNVEV (reference sequence). This CDR3 has 15 residues. The J segment lost 3 bases and the V segment lost 4 bases, leaving 5 bases of the junction unmatched.

The genes are TRBV15 and TRBJ1-1, with 8 nucleotides matching TRBD1. From germline, CDR1 is LNHNV and CDR2 YYDKDF (reference sequence). Germline trimming cut 7 bases from V and 7 bases from J; bases unmatched to any gene: 11. The CDR3 loop spans 14 amino acids. CDR3 sequence reads: CATTGAGTGNEAFF. The CDR3 nucleotides read TGTGCCACCACAGGGGCCGGGACAGGAAATGAAGCTTTCTTT.

This clone was seen only once. The V call is TRBV18, the J call TRBJ2-3; TRBD1 matches 7 bases. Germline-derived CDR1 and CDR2 are KGHSH and LQKENI. The CDR3 runs to 15 residues. Trimming took 1 base from V and 1 from J; bases not matched to a gene: 2. The CDR3 DNA follows: TGTGCCAGCTCACCACTCGGGACAGGCACAGATACGCAGTATTTT. This gives the protein CASSPLGTGTDTQYF.

The chain carries TRBV19 and TRBJ2-6; 8 bases are shared with TRBD1. Germline CDR1 is LNHDA and CDR2 is SQIVND (reference sequence). This CDR3 is built from 17 residues. The V and J ends lost 7 bases and 1 base, in that order; junction bases with no gene match: 9. CDR3 sequence reads: CASKARQGASGANVLTF. The CDR3 nucleotides read TGTGCCAGTAAAGCGAGGCAGGGGGCTTCTGGGGCCAACGTCCTGACTTTC. The whole variable domain, remainder taken from reference TRBV19 and TRBJ2-6, is DGGITQSPKYLFRKEGQNVTLSCEQNLNHDAMYWYRQDPGQGLRLIYYSQIVNDFQKGDIAEGYSVSREKKESFPLTVTSAQKNPTAFYLCASKARQGASGANVLTFGAGSRLTVL.

This clone was recorded only once. The chain uses TRBV9 and TRBJ2-7; 8 bases line up with TRBD1. V was clipped by 4 bases and J by 2 bases; unmatched bases: 5. The V gene's germline CDR1 is SGDLS and CDR2 YYNGEE. CDR3 size: 14 residues. DNA of the CDR3: TGTGCCAGCAGCCTCCAGGGGGCCCCCTACGAGCAGTACTTC. This gives the protein CASSLQGAPYEQYF.

In this sample, this clone turned up once. The chain employs TRBV12-3 or TRBV12-4 and TRBJ1-1, with TRBD1 identical over 8 bases. The CDR3 loop spans 13 amino acids. The ends lost 6 bases at V and 6 bases at J; junction bases unmatched: 6. The CDR3 sequence: CASRSGGLAEAFF. The DNA of the CDR3 is TGTGCCAGCAGATCAGGGGGCCTTGCTGAAGCTTTCTTT.

The CDR3 DNA is TGCGCCAGCAGCTTTGAGACTAGAGGTGGTGAGCAGTTCTTC. It specifies CASSFETRGGEQFF. The chain has TRBV5-1 and TRBJ2-1; D is perhaps TRBD2 (6 bases). Germline CDR1 is SGHRS and CDR2 is YFSETQ. V gave up 2 bases and J gave up 9 bases, with 15 bases separating them. The CDR3 has 14 amino acids.

The J gene is TRBJ2-4, the V gene TRBV2; 7 bases align to TRBD2. Losses at the gene ends were 5 bases for V and 10 bases for J; bases not matched to a gene: 5. In germline, CDR1 is SNHLY, CDR2 FYNNEI. The CDR3 totals 12 residues. This CDR3 is CASSSGIEIQYF. For the CDR3, the DNA is TGTGCCAGCAGTAGCGGGATAGAAATTCAGTACTTC.

This chain links TRBV28 with TRBJ2-7; TRBD1 agrees at 7 bases. J gave up 7 bases and V 6 bases, and 15 bases lay outside the gene matches. This CDR3 contains 15 residues. Looked up from germline, CDR1 is MDHEN and CDR2 is SYDVKM. CDR3 sequence reads: CASRGTLGQNLEQYF. The CDR3 nucleotides read TGTGCCAGCAGGGGTACCCTGGGACAGAACCTGGAGCAGTACTTC.